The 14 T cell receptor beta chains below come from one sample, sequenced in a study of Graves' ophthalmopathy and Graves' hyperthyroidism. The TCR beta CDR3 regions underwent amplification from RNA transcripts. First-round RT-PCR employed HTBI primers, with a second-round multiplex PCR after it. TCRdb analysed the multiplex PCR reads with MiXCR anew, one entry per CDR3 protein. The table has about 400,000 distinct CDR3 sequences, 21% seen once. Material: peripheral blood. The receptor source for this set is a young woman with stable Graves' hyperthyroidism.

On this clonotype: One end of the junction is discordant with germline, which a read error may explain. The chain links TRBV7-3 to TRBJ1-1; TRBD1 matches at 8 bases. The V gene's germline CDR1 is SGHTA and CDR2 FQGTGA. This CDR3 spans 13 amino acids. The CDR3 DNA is TGTGCCAGCAGCTCGACAGGGGCCACTGAAGCTTGCTTT. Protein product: CASSSTGATEACF.

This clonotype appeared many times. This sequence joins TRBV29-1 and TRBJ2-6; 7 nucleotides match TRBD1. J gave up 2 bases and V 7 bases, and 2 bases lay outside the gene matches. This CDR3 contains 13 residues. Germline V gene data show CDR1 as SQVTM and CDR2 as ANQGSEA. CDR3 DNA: TGCAGCGCCCAGGGGGCTGGGGCCAACGTCCTGACTTTC. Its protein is CSAQGAGANVLTF.

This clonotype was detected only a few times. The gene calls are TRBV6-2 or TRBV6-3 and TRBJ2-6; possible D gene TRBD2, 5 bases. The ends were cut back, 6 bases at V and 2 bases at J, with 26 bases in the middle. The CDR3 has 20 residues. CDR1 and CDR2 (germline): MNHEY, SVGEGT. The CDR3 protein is CASRRRRSGTYFAGANVLTF. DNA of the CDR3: TGTGCCAGCAGACGCCGGCGAAGCGGAACTTACTTTGCTGGGGCCAACGTCCTGACTTTC.

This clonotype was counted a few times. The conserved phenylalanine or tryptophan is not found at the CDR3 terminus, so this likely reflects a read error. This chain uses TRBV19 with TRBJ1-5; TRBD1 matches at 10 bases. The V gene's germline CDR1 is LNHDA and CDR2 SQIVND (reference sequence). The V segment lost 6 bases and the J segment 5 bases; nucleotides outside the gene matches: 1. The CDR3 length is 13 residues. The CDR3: CASSGTGDQPQHS. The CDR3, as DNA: TGTGCCAGTAGCGGGACAGGGGATCAGCCCCAGCATTCT.

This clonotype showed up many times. The CDR3 region is CASSYPSWGQSRYSGANVLTF. In DNA, the CDR3 is TGTGCCAGCAGTTACCCTTCCTGGGGACAGAGCAGATACTCTGGGGCCAACGTCCTGACTTTC. The chain joins TRBV6-6 to TRBJ2-6; 7 nucleotides line up with TRBD1. CDR1 is MNHNY and CDR2 is SVGAGI in the germline V gene (reference sequence). V trimming: 2 bases; J trimming: 0 bases; junction bases outside the gene matches: 16. The CDR3 is 21 residues long.

CDR3: CASSLALLSGQETQYF. The DNA of the CDR3 is TGCGCCAGCAGCTTGGCCTTACTTAGCGGACAAGAGACCCAGTACTTC. V usage is TRBV5-1 and J usage is TRBJ2-5; D might be TRBD2 (6 bases). V lost 0 bases to trimming and J lost 2 bases, with 14 bases between them. CDR1 is SGHRS and CDR2 is YFSETQ in the germline V gene. The length of the CDR3 is 16 residues. Looking up the rest from reference TRBV5-1 and TRBJ2-5 gives the full variable domain: KAGVTQTPRYLIKTRGQQVTLSCSPISGHRSVSWYQQTPGQGLQFLFEYFSETQRNKGNFPGRFSGRQFSNSRSEMNVSTLELGDSALYLCASSLALLSGQETQYFGPGTRLLVL.

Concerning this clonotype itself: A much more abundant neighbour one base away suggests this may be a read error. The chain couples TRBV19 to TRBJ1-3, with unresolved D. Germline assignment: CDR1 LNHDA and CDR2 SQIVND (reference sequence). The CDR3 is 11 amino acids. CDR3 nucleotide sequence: TGTGCCAGTTGTATTCGTCTCACCATATATTTT. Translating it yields CASCIRLTIYF.

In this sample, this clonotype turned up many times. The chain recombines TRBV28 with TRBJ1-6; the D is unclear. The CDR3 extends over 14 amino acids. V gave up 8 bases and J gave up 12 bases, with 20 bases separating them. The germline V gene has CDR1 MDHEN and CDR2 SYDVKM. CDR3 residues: CASGPRPGGRPLHF. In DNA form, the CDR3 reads TGTGCCAGCGGGCCGAGGCCAGGAGGTAGACCCCTCCACTTT.

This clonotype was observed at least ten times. The CDR3 DNA follows: TGTGCCACCAGTGATCGTCATAACACCGATCGGCAGCCCCAGCATTTT. This gives the protein CATSDRHNTDRQPQHF. The chain uses TRBV24-1 and TRBJ1-5; the D is unclear. The CDR3 has 16 amino acids. Germline CDR1 reads KGHDR; CDR2 reads SFDVKD. V dropped 3 bases and J dropped 7 bases, with 18 bases sitting between them.

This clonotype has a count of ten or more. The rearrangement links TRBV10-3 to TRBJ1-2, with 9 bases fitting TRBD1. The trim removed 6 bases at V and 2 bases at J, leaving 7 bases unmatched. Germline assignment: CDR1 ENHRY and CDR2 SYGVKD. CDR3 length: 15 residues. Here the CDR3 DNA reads TGTGCCATCAGGCTTACAGGGGGCCCGAACTATGGCTACACCTTC. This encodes CAIRLTGGPNYGYTF.

The CDR3 protein is CASSSSREGRAGELFF. CDR3 in DNA: TGTGCCAGCAGTTCTTCACGGGAGGGCCGAGCCGGGGAGCTGTTTTTT. This chain connects TRBV12-3 or TRBV12-4 to TRBJ2-2; TRBD2 agrees at 8 bases. The V gene end was trimmed by 4 bases and the J gene end by 6 bases; junction bases not matched to a gene: 10. CDR3 length equals 16 residues.

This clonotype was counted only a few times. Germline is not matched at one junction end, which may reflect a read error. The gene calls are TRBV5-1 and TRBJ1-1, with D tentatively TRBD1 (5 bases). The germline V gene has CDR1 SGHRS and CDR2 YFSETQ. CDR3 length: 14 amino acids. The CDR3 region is CATSLVQGNTEAFF. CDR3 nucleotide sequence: TGCGCCACCAGCTTGGTTCAGGGAAACACTGAAGCTTTCTTT.

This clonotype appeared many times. CDR3 amino acids: CASSLDNRTSGRVGQETQYF. The CDR3, as DNA: TGTGCCAGCAGCTTAGACAACCGGACTAGCGGGAGAGTTGGGCAAGAGACCCAGTACTTC. The chain links TRBV6-6 to TRBJ2-5; TRBD2 matches 13 bases. Germline values: CDR1 MNHNY, CDR2 SVGAGI (reference sequence). Trimming at V came to 6 bases and at J to 2 bases, leaving 18 bases not matched to a gene. The CDR3 is 20 residues long.

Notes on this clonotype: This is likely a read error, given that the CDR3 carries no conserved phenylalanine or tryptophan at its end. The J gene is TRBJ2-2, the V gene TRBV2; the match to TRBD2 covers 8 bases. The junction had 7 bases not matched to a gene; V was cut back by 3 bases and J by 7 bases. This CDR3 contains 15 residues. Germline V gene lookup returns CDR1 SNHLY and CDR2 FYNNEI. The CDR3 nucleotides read TGTGCCAGCAGTGAGAGCACTAGCGGTATCGGGGAGCTGTTTTAT. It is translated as CASSESTSGIGELFY.